The entry that follows covers one T cell receptor beta chain sequence. The target antigen is unknown. Researchers prepared the TCRbeta library using unique molecular identifiers, the study reports. TCRdb re-called the PCR reads through MiXCR, storing one row per CDR3 protein. The sample carries a few hundred thousand distinct CDR3 sequences, 15% to 20% recorded once. This sample stems from a study of T-cell reconstitution after alpha-beta-depleted transplantation in children. Broader study findings: At the one-year point after transplant, T-cell counts and TCRbeta diversity were found to come mostly from T cells that had been newly produced. From surviving recipient T cells and thymic progenitors came the high day-60 TCRbeta diversity observed in some patients. Expanded graft clones numbering several hundred reportedly gave rise to alpha-beta T cells about two months after transplant.

Germline values: CDR1 SEHNR, CDR2 FQNEAQ (reference sequence). The V end lost 6 bases, the J end lost 3 bases, and 14 bases lay between the germline ends. The CDR3 has 15 residues. Sequenced here: PBMCs, mostly from graft donor cells, sampled 360 days after TCRalphabeta/CD19-depleted stem cell transplant. This chain connects TRBV7-9 to TRBJ2-2; weak D call: TRBD2 (6 bases). The clonotype was recovered from a boy younger than two who had a stem cell transplant for Wiskott-Aldrich syndrome, so the T cells may come from the graft donor. The CDR3 region is CASRAMGGYTGELFF. CDR3 in DNA: TGTGCCAGCAGGGCGATGGGAGGTTACACCGGGGAGCTGTTTTTT.